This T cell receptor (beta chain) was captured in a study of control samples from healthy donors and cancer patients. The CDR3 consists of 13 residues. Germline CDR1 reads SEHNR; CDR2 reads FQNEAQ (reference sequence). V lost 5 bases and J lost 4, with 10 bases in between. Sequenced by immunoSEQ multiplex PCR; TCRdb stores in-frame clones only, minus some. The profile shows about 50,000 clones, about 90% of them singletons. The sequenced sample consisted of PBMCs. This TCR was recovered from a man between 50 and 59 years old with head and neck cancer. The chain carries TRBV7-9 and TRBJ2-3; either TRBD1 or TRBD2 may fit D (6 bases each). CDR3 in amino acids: CASSPRGPDTQYF. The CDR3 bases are TGTGCCAGCAGCCCTCGGGGGCCAGATACGCAGTATTTT. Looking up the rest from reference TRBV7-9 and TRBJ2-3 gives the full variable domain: DTGVSQNPRHKITKRGQNVTFRCDPISEHNRLYWYRQTLGQGPEFLTYFQNEAQLEKSRLLSDRFSAERPKGSFSTLEIQRTEQGDSAMYLCASSPRGPDTQYFGPGTRLTVL.